These T cell receptor beta chains were read from a single sample in a study of CD8 T cells in ankylosing spondylitis. MiXCR, run by TCRdb on the 5' RACE reads, gives a single entry per CDR3 protein. The repertoire holds fewer than 500,000 distinct CDR3 sequences, with roughly 26% as singletons. The sample comprised blood, either unsorted or a sorted T cell fraction (not recorded which). These receptor sequences come from a male donor with ankylosing spondylitis. Each CDR3 is given with its conserved first and last residue. A D gene is named only where the DNA matches it firmly. The size field is filled for only some rows; it gives once, few, many or a size class.

TRBV11-2	NA	TRBJ2-1	16	NA	TGTGCCAGCAGCTCCCCCAGAGGTAGGGCTTACAATGAGCAGTTCTTC	CASSSPRGRAYNEQFF
TRBV7-8	TRBD1	TRBJ1-1	13	NA	TGTGCCAGCAGCAATCGACAGGGAGGTGAAGCTTTCTTT	CASSNRQGGEAFF
TRBV7-8	NA	TRBJ1-3	17	few	TGTGCCAGCAGCTCGGACCCGGGCCCCAACTCTGGAAACACCATATATTTT	CASSSDPGPNSGNTIYF
TRBV24-1	NA	TRBJ2-1	13	few	TGTGCCACCAGTGGTGAACAGGGAAATGAGCAGTTCTTC	CATSGEQGNEQFF
TRBV20-1	NA	TRBJ1-2	12	few	TGCAGTGCTTCGGACAGCGACTATGGCTACACCTTC	CSASDSDYGYTF
TRBV15	TRBD1	TRBJ2-7	15	few	TGTGCCACCAGCACCAAAAGGACAGGGGGCTACGAGCAGTACTTC	CATSTKRTGGYEQYF
TRBV10-3	NA	TRBJ1-3	15	NA	TGTGCCATCAGGACGGGCTCGAACTCTGGAAACACCATATATTTT	CAIRTGSNSGNTIYF
TRBV29-1	NA	TRBJ2-4	12	NA	TGCAGCGTTGGGGGGGCGGGAAACATTCAGTACTTC	CSVGGAGNIQYF
TRBV18	NA	TRBJ2-1	18	NA	TGTGCCAGCTCACCATCGAGCAGCGGTAGCGCCACCTACAATGAGCAGTTCTTC	CASSPSSSGSATYNEQFF
TRBV15	TRBD2	TRBJ2-7	14	NA	TGTGCCACCAGGATTGGGCTAGCGGGAGATGTGCAGTACTTC	CATRIGLAGDVQYF
TRBV5-5	TRBD1	TRBJ2-7	17	few	TGTGCCAGCAGCTTCCCGTTAGATCCGGGACAGCGCTACGAGCAGTACTTC	CASSFPLDPGQRYEQYF
TRBV15	NA	TRBJ1-1	12	many	TGTGCCACCAGCAGAGTGTCGGGGAGAGCTTTCTTT	CATSRVSGRAFF
TRBV29-1	NA	TRBJ2-3	15	NA	TGCAGCGTTGAAGATTTCGTCGGGAGCGGAGATACGCAGTATTTT	CSVEDFVGSGDTQYF
TRBV12-3/TRBV12-4	NA	TRBJ2-1	15	NA	TGTGCCAGCAGTTTACAGTACCAGCCCTACAATGAGCAGTTCTTC	CASSLQYQPYNEQFF
TRBV28	TRBD2	TRBJ2-5	14	NA	TGTGCCAGCAACCTTAGCGGGGCCCAAGAGACCCAGTACTTC	CASNLSGAQETQYF
TRBV7-8	NA	TRBJ1-2	12	NA	TGTGCCAGCAGCTCCTCGGGGTTGGGCTACACCTTC	CASSSSGLGYTF
TRBV12-3/TRBV12-4	NA	TRBJ2-7	13	NA	TGTGCCAGCAGTTTCCGGGGCCCCTACGAGCAGTACTTC	CASSFRGPYEQYF
TRBV27	NA	TRBJ2-7	20	many	TGTGCCAGCAGTTTCAGTCTCCCAAGCGTCGGGGGAGCCCTTTCCTACGAGCAGTACTTC	CASSFSLPSVGGALSYEQYF
TRBV12-3/TRBV12-4	NA	TRBJ1-1	15	many	TGTGCCAGCAGTTTGTCTTCCTCGGGGAACACTGAAGCTTTCTTT	CASSLSSSGNTEAFF
TRBV19	NA	TRBJ1-3	13	few	TGTGCCAGTAGTATAGTGAGTGGAAACACCATATATTTT	CASSIVSGNTIYF
TRBV5-1	TRBD1	TRBJ2-7	14	few	TGCGCCAGCAGCTTGGTACAGGGGGCTGGAGAGCAGTACTTC	CASSLVQGAGEQYF
TRBV19	NA	TRBJ2-3	15	NA	TGTGCCAGTAGTGCCCCCAGGCGGGGCACAGATACGCAGTATTTT	CASSAPRRGTDTQYF
TRBV19	NA	TRBJ1-1	14	once	TGTGCCAGTAGTATAAACGCAAAGAACACTGAAGCTTTCTTT	CASSINAKNTEAFF
TRBV7-9	NA	TRBJ1-1	15	NA	TGTGCCAGCAGCTTAGTGGGGCGGATGAACACTGAAGCTTTCTTT	CASSLVGRMNTEAFF
TRBV5-1	TRBD1	TRBJ2-3	15	NA	TGCGCCAGCAGCTTAGGACAGGGCGGTGCAGATACGCAGTATTTT	CASSLGQGGADTQYF
TRBV20-1	TRBD2	TRBJ2-7	13	NA	TGCGGCCTTAGCGGGAGACCCTCCTACGAGCAGTACTTC	CGLSGRPSYEQYF